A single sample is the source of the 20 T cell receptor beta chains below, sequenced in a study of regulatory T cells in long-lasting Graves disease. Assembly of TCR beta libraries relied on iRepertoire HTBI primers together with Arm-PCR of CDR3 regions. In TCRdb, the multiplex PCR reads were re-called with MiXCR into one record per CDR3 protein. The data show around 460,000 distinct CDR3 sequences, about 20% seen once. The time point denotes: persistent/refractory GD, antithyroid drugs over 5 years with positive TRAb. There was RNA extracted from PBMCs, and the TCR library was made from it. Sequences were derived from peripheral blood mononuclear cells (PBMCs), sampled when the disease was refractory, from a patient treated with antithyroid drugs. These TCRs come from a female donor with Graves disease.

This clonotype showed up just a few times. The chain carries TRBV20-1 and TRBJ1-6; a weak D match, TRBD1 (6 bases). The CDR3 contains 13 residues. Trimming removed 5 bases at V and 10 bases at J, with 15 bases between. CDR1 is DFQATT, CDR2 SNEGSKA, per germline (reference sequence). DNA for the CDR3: TGCAGTGCTTCAGGGGAGGATGAATCACCCCTCCACTTT. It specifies CSASGEDESPLHF.

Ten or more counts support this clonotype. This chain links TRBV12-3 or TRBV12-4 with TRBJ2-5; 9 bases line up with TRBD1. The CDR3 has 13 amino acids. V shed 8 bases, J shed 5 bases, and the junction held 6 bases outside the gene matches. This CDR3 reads CASGLTGGETQYF. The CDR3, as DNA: TGTGCCAGCGGCCTGACAGGGGGTGAGACCCAGTACTTC.

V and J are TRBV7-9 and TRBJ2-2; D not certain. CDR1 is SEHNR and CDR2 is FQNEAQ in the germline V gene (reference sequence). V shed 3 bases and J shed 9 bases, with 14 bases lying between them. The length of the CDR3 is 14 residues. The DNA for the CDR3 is TGTGCCAGCAGCTTGGCTCTAATGAGCCGGGAGCTGTTTTTT. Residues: CASSLALMSRELFF.

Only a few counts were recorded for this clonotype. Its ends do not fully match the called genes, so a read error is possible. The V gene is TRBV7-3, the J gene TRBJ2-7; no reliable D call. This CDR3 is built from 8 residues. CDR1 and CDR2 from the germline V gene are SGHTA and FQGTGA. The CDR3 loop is CASPLGKF. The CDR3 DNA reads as TGTGCCAGCCCTCTTGGGAAATTC.

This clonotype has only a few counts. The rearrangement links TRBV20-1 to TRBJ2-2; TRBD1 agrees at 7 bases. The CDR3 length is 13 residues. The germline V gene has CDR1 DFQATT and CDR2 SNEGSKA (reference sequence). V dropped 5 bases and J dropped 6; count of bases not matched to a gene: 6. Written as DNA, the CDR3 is TGCAGTGCTGCCCACAGGGGATCCGGGGAGCTGTTTTTT. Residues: CSAAHRGSGELFF.

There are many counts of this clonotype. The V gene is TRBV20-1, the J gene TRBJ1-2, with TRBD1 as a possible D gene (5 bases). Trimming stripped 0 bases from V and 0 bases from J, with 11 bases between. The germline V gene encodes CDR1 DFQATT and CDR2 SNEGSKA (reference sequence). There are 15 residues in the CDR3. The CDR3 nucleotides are TGCAGTGCTAGAGATCGGGGCCTAACTAACTATGGCTACACCTTC. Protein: CSARDRGLTNYGYTF.

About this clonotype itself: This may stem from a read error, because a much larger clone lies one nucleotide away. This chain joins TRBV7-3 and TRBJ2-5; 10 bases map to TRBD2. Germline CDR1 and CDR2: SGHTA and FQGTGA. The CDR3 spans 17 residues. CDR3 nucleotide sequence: TGTGCCAGCAGCCCCCACGGACTAGCGGAGATCCAAGAGACCCGGTACTTC. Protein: CASSPHGLAEIQETRYF.

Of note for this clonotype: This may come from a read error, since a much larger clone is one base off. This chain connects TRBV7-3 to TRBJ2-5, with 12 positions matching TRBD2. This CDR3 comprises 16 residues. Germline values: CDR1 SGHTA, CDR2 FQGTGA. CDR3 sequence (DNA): TGTGCCAGCAGCTTAGCTCTAGCGGGGGGGTCAGAGGCCCAGTACTTC. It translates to CASSLALAGGSEAQYF.

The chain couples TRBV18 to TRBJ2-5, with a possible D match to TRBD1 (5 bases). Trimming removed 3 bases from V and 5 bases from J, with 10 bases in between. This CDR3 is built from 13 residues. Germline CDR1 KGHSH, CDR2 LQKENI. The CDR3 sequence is CASSPPDMETQYF. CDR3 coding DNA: TGTGCCAGCTCACCGCCGGACATGGAGACCCAGTACTTC.

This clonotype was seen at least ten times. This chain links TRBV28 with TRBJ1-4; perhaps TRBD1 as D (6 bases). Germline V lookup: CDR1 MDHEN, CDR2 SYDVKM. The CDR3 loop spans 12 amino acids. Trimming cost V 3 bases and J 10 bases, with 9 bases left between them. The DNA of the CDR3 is TGTGCCAGCAGTTTTACAGGGCGAAAACTGTTTTTT. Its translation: CASSFTGRKLFF.

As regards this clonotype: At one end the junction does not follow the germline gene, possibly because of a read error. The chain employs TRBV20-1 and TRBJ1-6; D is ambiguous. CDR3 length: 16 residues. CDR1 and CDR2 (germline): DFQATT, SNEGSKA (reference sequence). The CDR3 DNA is TGCAGTGCTCGAGAGGGCTGGCGTTTGTATAATTCACCCCTCCACTTT. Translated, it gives CSAREGWRLYNSPLHF.

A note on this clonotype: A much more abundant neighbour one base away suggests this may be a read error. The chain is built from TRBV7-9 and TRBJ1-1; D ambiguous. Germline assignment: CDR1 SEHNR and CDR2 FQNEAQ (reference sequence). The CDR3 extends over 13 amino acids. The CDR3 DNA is TGTGCCAGCAGCTTCGCAGAGAACACTGAAGCTTGCTTT. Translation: CASSFAENTEACF. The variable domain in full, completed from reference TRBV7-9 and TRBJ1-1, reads DTGVSQNPRHKITKRGQNVTFRCDPISEHNRLYWYRQTLGQGPEFLTYFQNEAQLEKSRLLSDRFSAERPKGSFSTLEIQRTEQGDSAMYLCASSFAENTEACFGQGTRLTVV.

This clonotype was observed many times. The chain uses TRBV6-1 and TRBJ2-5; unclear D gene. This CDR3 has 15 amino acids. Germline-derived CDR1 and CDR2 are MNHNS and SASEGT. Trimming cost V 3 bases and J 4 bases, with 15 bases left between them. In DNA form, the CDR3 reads TGTGCCAGCAGTGAGGGTGGTGGGATGTTAGAGACCCAGTACTTC. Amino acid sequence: CASSEGGGMLETQYF.

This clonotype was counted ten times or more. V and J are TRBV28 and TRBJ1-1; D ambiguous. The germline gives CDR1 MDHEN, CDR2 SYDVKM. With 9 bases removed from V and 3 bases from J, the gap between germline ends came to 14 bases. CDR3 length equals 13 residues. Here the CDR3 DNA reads TGTGCCAGTCAAAGGGCCAGCTACACTGAAGCTTTCTTT. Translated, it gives CASQRASYTEAFF.

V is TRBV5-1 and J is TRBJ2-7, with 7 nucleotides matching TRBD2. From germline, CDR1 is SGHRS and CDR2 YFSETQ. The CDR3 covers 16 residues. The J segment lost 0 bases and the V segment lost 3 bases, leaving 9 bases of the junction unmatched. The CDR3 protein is CASSSRLAPSSYEQYF. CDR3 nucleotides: TGCGCCAGCAGCTCACGACTAGCCCCTAGCTCCTACGAGCAGTACTTC.

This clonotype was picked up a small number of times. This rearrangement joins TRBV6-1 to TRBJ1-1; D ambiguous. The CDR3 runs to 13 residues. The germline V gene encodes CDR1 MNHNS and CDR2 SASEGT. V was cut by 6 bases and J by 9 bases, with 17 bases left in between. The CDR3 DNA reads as TGTGCCAGCAGCGCGGCCGCCCCACTCCAAGCTTTCTTT. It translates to CASSAAAPLQAFF.

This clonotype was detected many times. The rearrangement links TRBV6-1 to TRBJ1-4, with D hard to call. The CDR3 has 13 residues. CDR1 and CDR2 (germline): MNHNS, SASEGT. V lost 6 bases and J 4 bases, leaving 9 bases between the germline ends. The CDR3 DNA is TGTGCCAGCAGCAACCAGATTAATGAAAAACTGTTTTTT. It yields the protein CASSNQINEKLFF.

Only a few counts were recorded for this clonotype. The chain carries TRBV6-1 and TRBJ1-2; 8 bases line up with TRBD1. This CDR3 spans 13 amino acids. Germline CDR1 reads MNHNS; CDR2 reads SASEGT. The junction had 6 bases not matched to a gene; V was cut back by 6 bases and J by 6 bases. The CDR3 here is CASRDDRGHGYTF. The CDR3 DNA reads TGTGCCAGCAGAGATGACAGGGGTCATGGCTACACCTTC.

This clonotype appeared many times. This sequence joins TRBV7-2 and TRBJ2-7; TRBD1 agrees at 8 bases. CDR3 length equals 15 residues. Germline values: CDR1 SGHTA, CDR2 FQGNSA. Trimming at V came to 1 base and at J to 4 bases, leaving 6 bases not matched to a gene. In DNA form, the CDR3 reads TGTGCCAGCAGCTTAGAATCCAGGGGGCTGTACGAGCAGTACTTC. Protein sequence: CASSLESRGLYEQYF.

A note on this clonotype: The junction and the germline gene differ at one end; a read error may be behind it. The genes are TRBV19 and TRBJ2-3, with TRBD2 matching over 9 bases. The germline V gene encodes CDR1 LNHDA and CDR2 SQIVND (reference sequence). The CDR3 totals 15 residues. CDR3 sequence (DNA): TGTCCCAGTAGGCTGACTAGCGGAAACACAGATACGCAGTATTTT. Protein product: CPSRLTSGNTDTQYF. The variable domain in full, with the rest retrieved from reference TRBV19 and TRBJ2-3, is DGGITQSPKYLFRKEGQNVTLSCEQNLNHDAMYWYRQDPGQGLRLIYYSQIVNDFQKGDIAEGYSVSREKKESFPLTVTSAQKNPTAFYLCPSRLTSGNTDTQYFGPGTRLTVL.